This T cell receptor (beta chain) is drawn from a study of blood T cell repertoires in COVID-19 (dated by TCRdb to about 2020). With respect to the entire study: Samples from collaborators originated in the United States, Italy and Spain and spanned both the acute and convalescent phases of COVID-19. The material from the prospective study consisted of cDNA or gDNA derived from T cells, B-cell-depleted T cells, or PBMCs. The dataset comprised deeply sampled blood TCRbeta repertoires from subjects exposed to, actively infected with, or recovered from COVID-19. The repertoires were released in a freely available public database meant as a resource for research on the immune response to SARS-CoV-2. The samples were drawn from two sources: the first 160 participants of the ongoing ImmuneRACE study, and over 950 subjects contributed by 6 global collaborators. A de-identified subject ID, COVID-19 status, age in years and sex were almost always included in the sample metadata. Where HLA class I and class II types were available, the types were taken from metadata supplied by the sample provider, not from assay-based typing.

The collaborating institutions used their own protocols to collect whole blood in K2EDTA tubes. Collaborator samples were shipped for TCRbeta analysis as frozen whole blood, isolated PBMCs, or DNA extracted from either sample type. On this clone: Its antigen is unknown. Nothing much larger sits one base from this clone, and base qualities are not available.

Broad study findings and their caveats: Clinical and demographic metadata were provided uncurated, with the amount varying by source and participant.

TCRbeta CDR3 regions were amplified from genomic DNA by means of the immunoSEQ Assay, a bias-controlled multiplex PCR. The published analysis was carried out like this. Nucleated cell counts per sample were estimated from amplification of reference gene primers within the assay. Sequence reads were collapsed and filtered to measure the absolute abundance of every unique TCRbeta CDR3 rearrangement. Productive Simpson clonality was computed per sample as the square root of Simpson's diversity index over productive rearrangements. TCRdb carries this immuneACCESS record with in-frame sequences only. Its versions omit some clonotypes, under half of them owing to an unresolved V gene in the studies checked, with the rest unexplained. That table gives V, J and clone size, and the DNA gave D and trimming. For this sample the table gives some 85,000 clones, of which roughly 78% were detected only once. 15% to 20% of the sample is in the top ten clones.

Sequencing was carried out using peripheral blood. The origin of this receptor is a woman older than 75 with acute or convalescent COVID-19.

The nucleotide sequence is given as TGTGCCAGCAGCTCCACAGGGGCCGCTACGCAGTATTTT. This codes for CASSSTGAATQYF. Recombination linked TRBV7-2 to TRBJ2-3, and 7 bases in between align with TRBD1. For CDR1 and CDR2, the germline V gene lists SGHTA and FQGNSA. V is trimmed back by 4 bases and J by 8 bases, and the junction contains 6 bases that no gene match accounts for. The CDR3, from cysteine to phenylalanine, totals 13 residues. The entry retains the CDR3 DNA only, 39 bases that are in frame from base 1.